A selection of T cell receptor beta chains follows, all from one sample in a study of cytomegalovirus exposure and HLA in healthy donors. Measured with immunoSEQ multiplex PCR; TCRdb has only the in-frame clones, and not every one. The repertoire holds 350,000 or so clones, roughly 85% seen once, with 0.65% to 0.85% in the top ten. The sample consisted of PBMCs. The receptors shown here come from a woman aged 18 to 35 in good health and CMV-seronegative. Both conserved end residues are part of each CDR3. A D gene is named only where the DNA matches it firmly. Clone size is given for some rows only: seen once, a few or many times, or a class if the clone is expanded.

V	D	size	J	CDR3	DNA
TRBV7-3	TRBD2	.	TRBJ2-2	CASSARESAGELFF	TGTGCCAGCAGCGCGCGGGAGTCGGCCGGGGAGCTGTTTTTT
TRBV14	TRBD1	few	TRBJ2-7	CASSQFHDREYF	TGTGCCAGCAGCCAATTCCACGACAGGGAGTACTTC
TRBV20-1	.	.	TRBJ2-1	CSALTRDEQFF	TGCAGTGCCCTTACGAGGGATGAGCAGTTCTTC
TRBV25-1	TRBD1	.	TRBJ2-7	CASSEIQGAYEQYF	TGTGCCAGCAGTGAAATACAGGGGGCCTACGAGCAGTACTTC
TRBV13	TRBD2	.	TRBJ2-7	CASSPGLAGIYEQYF	TGTGCCAGCAGCCCCGGACTAGCGGGAATCTACGAGCAGTACTTC
TRBV7-3	.	.	TRBJ2-2	CASSLWGQGAFTGELFF	TGTGCCAGCAGCCTGTGGGGGCAGGGCGCATTCACCGGGGAGCTGTTTTTT
TRBV11-2	TRBD2	.	TRBJ2-1	CASSLIGEAGSSYNEQFF	TGTGCCAGCAGCTTAATCGGAGAAGCGGGAAGCTCCTACAATGAGCAGTTCTTC
TRBV5-4	.	.	TRBJ2-5	CASSPPGGGVGETQYF	TGTGCCAGCAGCCCCCCTGGAGGCGGAGTGGGGGAGACCCAGTACTTC
TRBV27	.	.	TRBJ2-5	CASMGGGETQYF	TGTGCCAGCATGGGGGGAGGAGAGACCCAGTACTTC
TRBV5-8	TRBD2	.	TRBJ2-7	CASSFLAAYEQYF	TGTGCCAGCAGCTTTCTAGCGGCCTACGAGCAGTACTTC
TRBV6-5	TRBD1	.	TRBJ2-7	CASSGNRGRTEQYF	TGTGCCAGCAGTGGCAACAGGGGACGCACTGAGCAGTACTTC
TRBV6-1	TRBD2	once	TRBJ2-3	CASSITSDGTDTQYF	TGTGCCAGCAGTATCACTAGCGACGGCACAGATACGCAGTATTTT
TRBV6-5	.	.	TRBJ2-1	CASSYFRDSYNEQFF	TGTGCCAGCAGTTACTTCAGGGACTCCTACAATGAGCAGTTCTTC